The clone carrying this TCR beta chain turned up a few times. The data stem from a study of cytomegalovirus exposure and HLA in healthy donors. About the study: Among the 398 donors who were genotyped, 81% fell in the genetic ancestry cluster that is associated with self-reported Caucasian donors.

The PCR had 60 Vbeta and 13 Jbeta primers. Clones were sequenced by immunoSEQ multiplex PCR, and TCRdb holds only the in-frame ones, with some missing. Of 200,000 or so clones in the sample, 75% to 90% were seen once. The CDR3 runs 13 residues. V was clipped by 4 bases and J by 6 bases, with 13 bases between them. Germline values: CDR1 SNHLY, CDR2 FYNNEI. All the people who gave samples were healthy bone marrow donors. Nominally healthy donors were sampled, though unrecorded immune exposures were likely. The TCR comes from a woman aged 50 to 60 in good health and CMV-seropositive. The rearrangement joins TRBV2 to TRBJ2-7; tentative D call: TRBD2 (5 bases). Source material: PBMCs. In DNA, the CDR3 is TGTGCCAGCAGTGGGGAGTCCGCAGTCGAGCAGTACTTC. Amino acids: CASSGESAVEQYF.